Listed below are T cell receptor beta chains from one sample, sequenced in a study of T cell repertoires in aging, cancer and after chemotherapy. TCRdb processed the multiplex PCR reads anew with MiXCR; each CDR3 protein has one entry. The sample shows more than 15,000 distinct CDR3 sequences, 45% to 50% of them seen only once. Sequencing input: blood. The receptors come from a human donor in good health. CDR3s include the opening cysteine and the closing phenylalanine or tryptophan. A D gene is named only where the DNA matches it firmly. Where a row states a size, it is once, few, many or the class of an expanded clone; other rows omit it.

V gene	D gene	J gene	CDR3 length	clone size	CDR3 DNA	CDR3 protein
TRBV6-1	-	TRBJ1-5	15	few	TGTGCCAGCAGTGAAGGAGGGGGGGCGAGTGAGCCCCAGCATTTT	CASSEGGGASEPQHF
TRBV19	-	TRBJ2-2	11	-	TGTGCCAGTACGTGGTTTGGGGAGCTGTTTTTT	CASTWFGELFF
TRBV5-6	-	TRBJ2-7	14	few	TGTGCCAGCAGCTTGGGAGGGGCTCTGTACGAGCAGTACTTC	CASSLGGALYEQYF
TRBV29-1	TRBD1	TRBJ1-2	18	-	TGCAGCGTTGATTCTCTGAGGACAGGGGGCGGAGACCTCTATGGCTACACCTTC	CSVDSLRTGGGDLYGYTF
TRBV29-1	-	TRBJ2-7	14	few	TGCAGCGTTCGTGAATCGGCCGGATTCTACGAGCAGTACTTC	CSVRESAGFYEQYF
TRBV12-3/TRBV12-4	-	TRBJ2-3	17	few	TGTGCCAGCAGTTTACTCGCCCAGGCCATTCCTACAGATACGCAGTATTTT	CASSLLAQAIPTDTQYF
TRBV19	-	TRBJ2-1	16	-	TGTGCCAGTAGTATAGATGAGGCAAGCTCCTACAATGAGCAGTTCTTC	CASSIDEASSYNEQFF
TRBV18	-	TRBJ2-2	16	-	TGTGCCAGCTCACCGGGGGGCAGGGCGAACACCGGGGAGCTGTTTTTT	CASSPGGRANTGELFF
TRBV6-5	-	TRBJ2-2	18	once	TGTGCCAGCAGGTCGAGGGGCACGGGGTCCCCGAACACCGGGGAGCTGTTTTTT	CASRSRGTGSPNTGELFF
TRBV27	-	TRBJ2-7	14	-	TGTGCCAGCAGTTTATCGGCGGCGACCTACGAGCAGTACTTC	CASSLSAATYEQYF
TRBV27	TRBD2	TRBJ2-7	14	-	TGTGCCAGCAGTTGGGGTGGCGGGAGGTACGAGCAGTACTTC	CASSWGGGRYEQYF
TRBV29-1	TRBD1	TRBJ1-2	16	-	TGCAGCGTTGAAGATCAAGGACAGGGGAAGAACTATGGCTACACCTTC	CSVEDQGQGKNYGYTF
TRBV5-4	TRBD2	TRBJ2-5	15	few	TGTGCCAGCAGCTTGGAAAGGCTAGCGGGAGGAACCCAGTACTTC	CASSLERLAGGTQYF
TRBV19	-	TRBJ2-2	14	-	TGTGCCAGTAGTATTCAAGCGAACACCGGGGAGCTGTTTTTT	CASSIQANTGELFF
TRBV19	-	TRBJ1-2	15	-	TGTGCCAGTAGTATCTCCCGGGAAACCATGGGTGGCTACACCTTC	CASSISRETMGGYTF
TRBV18	-	TRBJ2-6	13	medium-sized	TGTGCCAGCTCACCGACCGGGGCCAACGTCCTGACTTTC	CASSPTGANVLTF
TRBV29-1	-	TRBJ1-4	12	-	TGCAGCGCCGGTCGCAGTAATGAAAAACTGTTTTTT	CSAGRSNEKLFF
TRBV6-1	TRBD1	TRBJ2-3	14	-	TGTGCCAGCATAATGGGACAGGTGGGGGATACGCAGTATTTT	CASIMGQVGDTQYF
TRBV19	TRBD2	TRBJ2-7	13	-	TGTGCCAGTAGTTGGACTAGCTCCTACGAGCAGTACTTC	CASSWTSSYEQYF
TRBV19	-	TRBJ1-3	16	-	TGTGCCAGTAGTATAACCCCCGTCTCGACTCCGGGCACCATATATTTT	CASSITPVSTPGTIYF
TRBV11-1	-	TRBJ2-3	13	-	TGTGCCAGCAGCTTACGAGCCACAGATACGCAGTATTTT	CASSLRATDTQYF
TRBV6-6	TRBD1	TRBJ1-5	13	-	TGTGCCAGCAGGGGACAGGGCGATCAGCCCCAGCATTTT	CASRGQGDQPQHF
TRBV18	-	TRBJ1-6	14	-	TGTGCCAGCTCACCACGAGGGCGCGACTCACCCCTCCACTTT	CASSPRGRDSPLHF
TRBV6-5	TRBD1	TRBJ1-2	17	-	TGTGCCAGCAGGTCACCTGGTCAGACAGGGGGAATGGAGGGCTACACCTTC	CASRSPGQTGGMEGYTF
TRBV11-1	TRBD2	TRBJ2-3	15	few	TGTGCCAGCAGCCGGAACGGACTAGCGTCAGATACGCAGTATTTT	CASSRNGLASDTQYF
TRBV5-5	TRBD2	TRBJ2-1	15	once	TGTGCCAGCAGCTTCGCACTAGCGGGTTACAATGAGCAGTTCTTC	CASSFALAGYNEQFF
TRBV29-1	TRBD2	TRBJ2-3	18	medium-sized	TGCAGCGTTCAGGGACTAGCGGGAGGGCAAAGGCGCGCAGATACGCAGTATTTT	CSVQGLAGGQRRADTQYF
TRBV6-1	TRBD2	TRBJ2-7	13	-	TGTGCCAGCAGTGAACCGAGCGGGAGGTACGGGTACTTC	CASSEPSGRYGYF
TRBV15	-	TRBJ1-6	15	-	TGTGCCACCAGCAGAGTGACGGGGGGGAATTCACCCCTCCACTTT	CATSRVTGGNSPLHF
TRBV5-4	TRBD1	TRBJ2-7	14	-	TGTGCCAGCAGCAGAGAGACAGGGGACTACGAGCAGTACTTC	CASSRETGDYEQYF
TRBV19	-	TRBJ1-1	17	-	TGTGCCAGTAGTGGTGCGGGCAGGGTTGCCCCCAACACTGAAGCTTTCTTT	CASSGAGRVAPNTEAFF
TRBV6-1	-	TRBJ2-4	13	once	TGTGCCAGCGGGGCGGAGGACTCCCACATTCAGTACTTC	CASGAEDSHIQYF
TRBV29-1	-	TRBJ2-7	12	medium-sized	TGCAGTGTTGGGGGGCGCGCGTACGAGCAGTACTTC	CSVGGRAYEQYF
TRBV29-1	-	TRBJ1-4	13	-	TGCAGCGTGACCGGGCCGGGGAATGAAAAACTGTTTTTT	CSVTGPGNEKLFF
TRBV5-6	-	TRBJ2-1	15	-	TGTGCCAGCAGCTTCGTTCAGGGGATTTACAATGAGCAGTTCTTC	CASSFVQGIYNEQFF
TRBV19	-	TRBJ2-5	13	-	TGTGCCAGTAGTTCGGGGGTCCAAGAGACCCAGTACTTC	CASSSGVQETQYF
TRBV29-1	-	TRBJ2-5	13	large	TGCAGCGCCCCGATAGGGTCCCAAGAGACCCAGTACTTC	CSAPIGSQETQYF
TRBV7-9	TRBD1	TRBJ2-1	11	-	TGTGCCAGCGAACTAGGGACAGAGAAGTTCTTC	CASELGTEKFF
TRBV6-5	-	TRBJ2-7	11	-	TGTGTCAGCAGTTACTCTAGCGAGCAGTACTTC	CVSSYSSEQYF
TRBV6-5	TRBD2	TRBJ2-1	18	-	TGTGCCAGCAGTTACGCGCTAGCGGGAGCTACAGGGAAAAATGAGCAGTTCTTC	CASSYALAGATGKNEQFF
TRBV5-5	TRBD1	TRBJ2-2	16	few	TGTGCCAGCAGCGGTTCCGGGACAGGGTACACCGGGGAGCTGTTTTTT	CASSGSGTGYTGELFF
TRBV29-1	-	TRBJ2-1	13	medium-sized	TGCAGCGTCAGCTCTAGCTCCTACAATGAGCAGTTCTTC	CSVSSSSYNEQFF
TRBV7-2	-	TRBJ2-3	13	few	TGTGCCAGCAGCCGGGAGAGCACAGATACGCAGTATTTT	CASSRESTDTQYF
TRBV29-1	TRBD2	TRBJ2-3	16	-	TGCAGCGTTGGAAACAGGCAGCTAGCGGGACCAGATACGCAGTATTTT	CSVGNRQLAGPDTQYF
TRBV6-4	TRBD2	TRBJ2-1	15	medium-sized	TGTGCCAGCAGCCTACTAGCGGGAGCGAATAATGAGCAGTTCTTC	CASSLLAGANNEQFF
TRBV29-1	TRBD2	TRBJ2-1	12	few	TGCATGGCGGGAGTATCCTACAATGAGCAGTTCTTC	CMAGVSYNEQFF
TRBV12-3/TRBV12-4	TRBD2	TRBJ2-5	14	-	TGTGCCAGCAGGGGGACTAGCGGGGCAAAGACCCAGTACTTC	CASRGTSGAKTQYF
TRBV6-2/TRBV6-3	TRBD1	TRBJ2-7	13	-	TGTGCCAGCGGACAGGGGCAGACTGCAGAGCAGTACTTC	CASGQGQTAEQYF
TRBV5-6	-	TRBJ2-2	15	-	TGCGCCAGCAGCTTGGAGGCTCCGAACACCGGGGAGCTGTTTTTT	CASSLEAPNTGELFF